This T cell receptor beta chain stems from a study of T-cell memory formation after mild COVID-19. Germline assignment: CDR1 KGHSY and CDR2 FQNENV. Between the trimmed V and J ends, which lost 0 bases and 4 bases, there was a span of 15 bases. This CDR3 is 16 amino acids long. TCRdb passed the 5' RACE reads through MiXCR, listing each CDR3 protein once. The sample lists roughly 450,000 distinct CDR3 sequences; 18% were seen once. This rearrangement joins TRBV16 to TRBJ1-2; D perhaps matches TRBD1 (6 bases). This TCR was recovered from an adult woman who had mild COVID-19 (a few samples of this study predate the infection). Cell type and time point are not known. Source material: PBMCs or a T cell subset sorted from them (not recorded which). As DNA, the CDR3 is TGTGCCAGCAGCCAATCGGATACAGGGAGGGTCTATGGCTACACCTTC. It translates to CASSQSDTGRVYGYTF.